This TCR beta chain came from a study of T cell responses to AZD1222 COVID-19 vaccine. As concerns this clone: Its antigen is unidentified.

The CDR3 runs to 13 residues. The germline CDR1 and CDR2 sequences are SGHVS and FQNEAQ. J was trimmed by 5 bases and V by 5 bases; bases with no gene match: 4. Study results and caveats: Unmutated variant regions are reportedly targeted by nearly half of spike-specific TCRs. Only a handful of AZD1222 recipients, six or seven in all, had baseline seropositivity. Spike as a whole was targeted by vaccine-associated CD4 TCRs, dominant at 160-218 and 743-854. No day 14 peak samples; only post-peak repertoires were characterized.

Profiled with immunoSEQ multiplex PCR; TCRdb holds only in-frame clones, not every one. Of 120,000 or so clones detected, roughly 88% appear once; the ten largest clones hold 4% to 5.5%. The sequence was collected from an adult in good health. The sequencing here drew on peripheral blood, taken on day 0 of MenACWY control vaccination. This chain uses TRBV7-8 with TRBJ1-1; 8 bases line up with TRBD1. The CDR3 region has the DNA TGTGCCAGCAGCATGCAGGGGGCGACTGAAGCTTTCTTT. It specifies CASSMQGATEAFF.